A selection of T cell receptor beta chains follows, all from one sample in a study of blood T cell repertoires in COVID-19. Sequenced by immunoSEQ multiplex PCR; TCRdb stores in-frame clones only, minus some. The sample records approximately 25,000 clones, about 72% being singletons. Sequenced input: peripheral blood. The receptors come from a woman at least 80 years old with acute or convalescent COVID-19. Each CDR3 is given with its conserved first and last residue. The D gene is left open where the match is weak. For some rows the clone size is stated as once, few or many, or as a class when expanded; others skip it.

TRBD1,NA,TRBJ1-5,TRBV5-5,CASSSLDRDFSNQPQHF,TGTGCCAGCAGCTCCCTAGACAGGGACTTTAGCAATCAGCCCCAGCATTTT
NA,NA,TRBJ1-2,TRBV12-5,CASAPERGRRNYGYTF,TGTGCTAGTGCCCCCGAGCGGGGCCGGAGAAACTATGGCTACACCTTC
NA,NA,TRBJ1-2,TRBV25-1,CASSETDRRGGYTF,TGTGCCAGCAGTGAAACCGACAGGCGCGGTGGCTACACCTTC
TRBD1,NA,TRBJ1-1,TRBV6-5,CASSSGQGKAFF,TGTGCCAGCAGTTCGGGACAGGGAAAAGCTTTCTTT
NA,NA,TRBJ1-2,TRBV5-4,CASSLEGPRGYTF,TGTGCCAGCAGCTTGGAGGGGCCGCGAGGCTACACCTTC
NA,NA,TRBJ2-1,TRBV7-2,CASRGLRSSYNEQFF,TGTGCCAGCAGGGGACTTCGGAGCTCCTACAATGAGCAGTTCTTC
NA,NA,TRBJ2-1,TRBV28,CASSTGAYNEQFF,TGTGCCAGCAGTACGGGAGCCTACAATGAGCAGTTCTTC
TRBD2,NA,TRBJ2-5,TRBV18,CASSPTQREGLETQYF,TGTGCCAGCTCACCAACCCAGCGGGAGGGCCTGGAGACCCAGTACTTC
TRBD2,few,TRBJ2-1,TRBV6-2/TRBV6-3,CASSRTSGRANEQFF,TGTGCCAGCAGCCGGACTAGCGGGAGGGCCAATGAGCAGTTCTTC
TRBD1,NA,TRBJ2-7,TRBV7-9,CATTGDTYEQYF,TGTGCCACCACAGGGGACACCTACGAGCAGTACTTC
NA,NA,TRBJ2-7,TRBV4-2,CASSQGSSYEQYF,TGTGCCAGCAGCCAAGGCAGCTCCTACGAGCAGTACTTC
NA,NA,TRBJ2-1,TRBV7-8,CASSLGNRGNEQFF,TGTGCCAGCAGCTTGGGGAATAGGGGCAATGAGCAGTTCTTC
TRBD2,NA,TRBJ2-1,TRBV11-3,CASSSRTSPVEQFF,TGTGCCAGCAGTTCCCGGACTAGCCCGGTCGAGCAGTTCTTC
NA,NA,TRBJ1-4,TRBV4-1,CASSQGGSRWEKLFF,TGCGCCAGCAGCCAAGGAGGGAGCCGTTGGGAAAAACTGTTTTTT
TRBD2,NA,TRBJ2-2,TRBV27,CASSLWSSGRVGGELFF,TGTGCCAGCAGTTTATGGTCTAGCGGGAGGGTAGGCGGGGAGCTGTTTTTT
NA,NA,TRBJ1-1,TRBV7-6,CASSTRQNTEAFF,TGTGCCAGCAGCACTCGACAGAACACTGAAGCTTTCTTT
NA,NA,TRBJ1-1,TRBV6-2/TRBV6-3,CASSLTTAYTEAFF,TGTGCCAGCAGTCTGACAACTGCTTACACTGAAGCTTTCTTT
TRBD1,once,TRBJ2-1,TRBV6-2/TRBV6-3,CASSPQHGTGMVF,TGTGCCAGCAGTCCGCAGCACGGGACAGGAATGGTCTTC
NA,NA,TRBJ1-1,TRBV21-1,CASSKGGNTEAFF,TGTGCCAGCAGCAAAGGCGGAAACACTGAAGCTTTCTTT
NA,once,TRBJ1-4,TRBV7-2,CASSQQGSTNEKLFF,TGTGCCAGCAGCCAACAGGGCTCAACTAATGAAAAACTGTTTTTT
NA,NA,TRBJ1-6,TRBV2,CASSGSAGINSPLHF,TGTGCCAGCAGTGGGTCCGCAGGGATTAATTCACCCCTCCACTTT
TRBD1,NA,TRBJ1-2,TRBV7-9,CASSPRQGKEGYTF,TGTGCCAGCAGCCCCCGACAGGGTAAAGAGGGCTACACCTTC
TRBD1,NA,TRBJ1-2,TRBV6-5,CASSPGQGLLYGYTF,TGTGCCAGCAGTCCGGGACAGGGCCTCCTCTATGGCTACACCTTC
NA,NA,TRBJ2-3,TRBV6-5,CATSFLGTGADTQYF,TGTGCCACCTCCTTCTTGGGGACGGGGGCAGATACGCAGTATTTT
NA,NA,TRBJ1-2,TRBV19,CASSRGHLMFHTF,TGTGCCAGTAGCCGAGGACATCTGATGTTTCACACCTTC
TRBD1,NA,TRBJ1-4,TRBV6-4,CASSETGGSEKLFF,TGTGCCAGCAGTGAGACAGGGGGGAGTGAAAAACTGTTTTTT
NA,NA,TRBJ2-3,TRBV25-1,CASSRDSLYTDTQYF,TGTGCCAGCAGCCGGGACTCACTTTACACAGATACGCAGTATTTT
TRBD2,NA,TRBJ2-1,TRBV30,CAWGGLAGAYNEQFF,TGTGCCTGGGGGGGACTGGCGGGAGCTTACAATGAGCAGTTCTTC
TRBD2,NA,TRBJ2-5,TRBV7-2,CASSWSGGREVKTQYF,TGTGCCAGCAGCTGGTCTGGAGGACGGGAGGTTAAGACCCAGTACTTC
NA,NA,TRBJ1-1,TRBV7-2,CASRQGLNTEAFF,TGTGCCAGCAGACAGGGACTGAACACTGAAGCTTTCTTT
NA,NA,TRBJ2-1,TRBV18,CASSPSPASSYNEQFF,TGTGCCAGCTCACCATCCCCAGCTAGCTCCTACAATGAGCAGTTCTTC
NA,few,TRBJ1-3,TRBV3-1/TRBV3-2,CASSQGSRSGNTIYF,TGTGCCAGCAGCCAAGGTTCCCGCTCTGGAAACACCATATATTTT
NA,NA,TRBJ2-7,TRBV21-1,CASSKEGVGYEQYF,TGTGCCAGCAGCAAAGAAGGGGTGGGGTACGAGCAGTACTTC
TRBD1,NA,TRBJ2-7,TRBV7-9,CASSSGQEQYF,TGTGCCAGCAGCTCGGGACAGGAGCAGTACTTC
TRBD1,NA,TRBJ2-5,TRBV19,CASSLAGQGLRETQYF,TGTGCCAGTAGTCTGGCAGGACAGGGGCTGCGTGAGACCCAGTACTTC
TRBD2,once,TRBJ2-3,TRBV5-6,CASSPAPSGPTDTQYF,TGTGCCAGCAGCCCGGCCCCTAGCGGGCCCACAGATACGCAGTATTTT
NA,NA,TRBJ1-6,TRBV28,CASRRVQGLGTNSPLHF,TGTGCCAGCAGAAGAGTACAGGGTTTGGGTACAAATTCACCCCTCCACTTT
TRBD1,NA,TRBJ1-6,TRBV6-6,CASTRDRGNSPLHF,TGTGCCAGCACCCGGGACAGGGGAAATTCACCCCTCCACTTT
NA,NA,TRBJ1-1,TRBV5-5,CASSPETAMNTEAFF,TGTGCCAGCAGCCCCGAGACAGCTATGAACACTGAAGCTTTCTTT
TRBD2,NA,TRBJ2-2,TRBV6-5,CASSYSGGIGELFF,TGTGCCAGCAGTTACTCCGGGGGGATCGGGGAGCTGTTTTTT
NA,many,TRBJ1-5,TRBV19,CASSIDPFSAQHF,TGTGCCAGTAGTATAGATCCGTTCTCAGCCCAGCATTTT
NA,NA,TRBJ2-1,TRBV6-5,CASSPDRARGEQFF,TGTGCCAGCAGCCCCGACAGGGCGCGGGGTGAGCAGTTCTTC
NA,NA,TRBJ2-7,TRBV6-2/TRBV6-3,CASSPIRAGNSYEQYF,TGTGCCAGCAGTCCCATACGAGCGGGCAATTCCTACGAGCAGTACTTC
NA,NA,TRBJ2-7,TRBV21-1,CASSKSEVWSSYEQYF,TGTGCCAGCAGCAAATCCGAGGTCTGGTCCTCCTACGAGCAGTACTTC
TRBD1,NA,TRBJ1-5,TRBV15,CATSRGGNRGNQPQHF,TGTGCCACCAGCCGAGGGGGGAACAGGGGGAATCAGCCCCAGCATTTT
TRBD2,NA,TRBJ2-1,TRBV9,CASSAAGGPPMHEQFF,TGTGCCAGCAGCGCAGCGGGGGGGCCCCCAATGCATGAGCAGTTCTTC
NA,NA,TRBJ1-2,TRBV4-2,CASSQVGTRGSVGYTF,TGTGCCAGCAGCCAAGTAGGGACAAGGGGATCGGTGGGCTACACCTTC
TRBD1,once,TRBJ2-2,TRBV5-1,CASSLGGTVNTGELFF,TGCGCCAGCAGCTTGGGTGGGACAGTAAACACCGGGGAGCTGTTTTTT
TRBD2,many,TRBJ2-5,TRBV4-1,CASMGGETQYF,TGCGCCAGCATGGGGGGGGAGACCCAGTACTTC
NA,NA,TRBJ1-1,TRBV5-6,CASSSAWTFTEAFF,TGTGCCAGCAGCTCAGCTTGGACATTCACTGAAGCTTTCTTT
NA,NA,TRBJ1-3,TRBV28,CASSLNVRAGNTIYF,TGTGCCAGCAGTTTAAATGTCAGGGCTGGAAACACCATATATTTT
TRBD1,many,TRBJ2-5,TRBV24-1,CATSDFGGQGETQYF,TGTGCCACCAGTGATTTCGGGGGACAGGGGGAGACCCAGTACTTC
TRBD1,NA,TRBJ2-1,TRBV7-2,CASSLEGGARSYNEQFF,TGTGCCAGCAGCTTAGAAGGGGGCGCCAGATCCTACAATGAGCAGTTCTTC
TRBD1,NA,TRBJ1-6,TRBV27,CASSRTGWSYNSPLHF,TGTGCCAGCAGTCGGACAGGGTGGTCCTATAATTCACCCCTCCACTTT
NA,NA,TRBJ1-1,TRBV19,CASSLRGEAFF,TGTGCCAGTAGTCTACGGGGGGAAGCTTTCTTT
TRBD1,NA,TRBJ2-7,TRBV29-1,CSVETGGFEQYF,TGCAGCGTAGAAACAGGGGGCTTCGAGCAGTACTTC
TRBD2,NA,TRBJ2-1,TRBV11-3,CASSLDPRGGLGEQFF,TGTGCCAGCAGCTTAGACCCGCGGGGGGGCCTAGGGGAGCAGTTCTTC
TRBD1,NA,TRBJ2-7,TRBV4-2,CASSQVQGEGSYEQYF,TGTGCCAGCAGCCAAGTGCAGGGGGAAGGGTCCTACGAGCAGTACTTC
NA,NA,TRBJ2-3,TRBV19,CASKIPGVIGDTQYF,TGTGCCAGTAAGATACCGGGGGTTATAGGTGATACGCAGTATTTT